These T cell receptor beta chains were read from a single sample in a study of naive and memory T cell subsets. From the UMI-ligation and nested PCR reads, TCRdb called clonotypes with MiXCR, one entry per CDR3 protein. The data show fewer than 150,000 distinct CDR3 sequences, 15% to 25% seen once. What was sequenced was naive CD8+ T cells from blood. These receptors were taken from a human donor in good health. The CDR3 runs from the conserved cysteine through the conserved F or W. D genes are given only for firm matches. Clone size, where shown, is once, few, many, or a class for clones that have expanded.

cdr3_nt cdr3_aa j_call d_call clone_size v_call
TGTGCCAGTAGACCCGATAGTGACACCGGGGAGCTGTTTTTT CASRPDSDTGELFF TRBJ2-2 NA NA TRBV19
TGTGCCAGCAGCTTTAACCGGGAGGGCCCGGATGAGCAGTTCTTC CASSFNREGPDEQFF TRBJ2-1 TRBD2 few TRBV13
TGTGCCAGCAGTTACTCGATGTCAGGGGGAGAGAACCAGTACTTC CASSYSMSGGENQYF TRBJ2-5 TRBD1 NA TRBV6-2/TRBV6-3
TGTGCCAGCAGTTTCGGACTAGCGGTACCCTACAATGAGCAGTTCTTC CASSFGLAVPYNEQFF TRBJ2-1 TRBD2 NA TRBV28
TGCGCCAGCAGCCAAGATGGCGGGAGGGAGAATGAGCAGTTCTTC CASSQDGGRENEQFF TRBJ2-1 TRBD2 few TRBV4-1
TGTGCCAGCAGCAAAACCGGGACTAGCGAATACGAGCAGTACTTC CASSKTGTSEYEQYF TRBJ2-7 TRBD2 few TRBV7-2
TGTGCCAGCAGCTTACTGGTCGACGCACGCCCAACCTACGAGCAGTACTTC CASSLLVDARPTYEQYF TRBJ2-7 NA NA TRBV11-1
TGCGCCAGCAGCGGTAGGGGCGGGGGGAACACTGAAGCTTTCTTT CASSGRGGGNTEAFF TRBJ1-1 NA NA TRBV4-1
TGTGCCAGCAGTAACGCGACTAGCGGCCCCGTCAATGAGCAGTTCTTC CASSNATSGPVNEQFF TRBJ2-1 TRBD2 few TRBV28
TGTGCCAGTAGTCCAGATCTGGGCGGGACCTACAATGAGCAGTTCTTC CASSPDLGGTYNEQFF TRBJ2-1 NA few TRBV19
TGTGCCATCGGGACTAGCGGAACCTTGGTGGGGTACAATGAGCAGTTCTTC CAIGTSGTLVGYNEQFF TRBJ2-1 TRBD2 NA TRBV10-3
TGTGCCAGCAGTATTAGACAGGGGGGTTACAATGAGCAGTTCTTC CASSIRQGGYNEQFF TRBJ2-1 TRBD1 few TRBV28
TGTGCCAGCAGTTGGGACAGGGGTCAGGGGACTGAAGCTTTCTTT CASSWDRGQGTEAFF TRBJ1-1 TRBD1 NA TRBV6-2/TRBV6-3
TGTGCCAGCAGCTTAGTACCGAGACTGGAGACCCAGTACTTC CASSLVPRLETQYF TRBJ2-5 NA NA TRBV7-2
TGTGCCATCAGTTCACGGGACAGCGGGGAAAAACTGTTTTTT CAISSRDSGEKLFF TRBJ1-4 TRBD1 few TRBV10-3
TGTGCCAGCAGTTACCGGGACAATGAGCAGTTCTTC CASSYRDNEQFF TRBJ2-1 NA few TRBV28
TGTGCCAGCAGTTTATGGCGGGAGGAGCAGTACTTC CASSLWREEQYF TRBJ2-7 TRBD2 NA TRBV28
TGTGCCAGCAGCTTACAATCCGTCTTTAGCGGGACCCACAATGAGCAGTTCTTC CASSLQSVFSGTHNEQFF TRBJ2-1 TRBD2 NA TRBV7-2
TGTGCCACCAGTGATAACTATTACAATGAGCAGTTCTTC CATSDNYYNEQFF TRBJ2-1 NA NA TRBV24-1
TGTGCCAGCAGCTTAGGCAGCACAGTCAATCAGCCCCAGCATTTT CASSLGSTVNQPQHF TRBJ1-5 NA NA TRBV13
TGTGCCAGCAGCCAATTTCCGAACTACGAGCAGTACTTC CASSQFPNYEQYF TRBJ2-7 NA NA TRBV3-1
TGTGCCAGCGCTGGCAGAACGGCAACTAATGAAAAACTGTTTTTT CASAGRTATNEKLFF TRBJ1-4 NA few TRBV12-3/TRBV12-4
TGTGCCAGCAGTTACCGGACAGGGGGCACTGAAGCTTTCTTT CASSYRTGGTEAFF TRBJ1-1 TRBD1 NA TRBV6-2/TRBV6-3
TGCGCCAGCAGCCCTGTCGGGGCGCGAACTGAAGCTTTCTTT CASSPVGARTEAFF TRBJ1-1 NA NA TRBV4-1
TGTGCCAGCAGCTTAAATCTCTACGAGCAGTACTTC CASSLNLYEQYF TRBJ2-7 NA few TRBV7-2
TGTGCCAGCAGTTACTCGGTCGGACTAGCGGGACCCAGCTCCTACAATGAGCAGTTCTTC CASSYSVGLAGPSSYNEQFF TRBJ2-1 TRBD2 NA TRBV6-2/TRBV6-3
TGTGCCAGCAGCCTGGACATGGACTATGGCTACACCTTC CASSLDMDYGYTF TRBJ1-2 NA NA TRBV11-2
TGTGCCAGTAGTTTCCAGGGGACCGGGGAGCTGTTTTTT CASSFQGTGELFF TRBJ2-2 NA NA TRBV19
TGCAGCGTTGAGAGCCCAGCGGACAGCTCCTACGAGCAGTACTTC CSVESPADSSYEQYF TRBJ2-7 NA few TRBV29-1
TGTGCCAGCAGCAACACCGCCAACTATGGCTACACCTTC CASSNTANYGYTF TRBJ1-2 NA NA TRBV5-4
TGTGCCAGCAGCTTAGTGGCGGGCGAGCAGTACTTC CASSLVAGEQYF TRBJ2-7 NA NA TRBV13
TGTGCCAGCAGCGCAGGGCAGGCTAGGCCGGCATCCTACAATGAGCAGTTCTTC CASSAGQARPASYNEQFF TRBJ2-1 NA NA TRBV4-1
TGTGCCAGCAGTCCAGGACTCCTGGGGTTCTTC CASSPGLLGFF TRBJ2-1 NA NA TRBV28
TGTGCCAGCACCTTAGGCCTCCTCGGCTCCTACGAGCAGTACTTC CASTLGLLGSYEQYF TRBJ2-7 NA NA TRBV28
TGTGCCAGCAGTTTATCGGGACAGGGGTCCTACGAGCAGTACTTC CASSLSGQGSYEQYF TRBJ2-7 TRBD1 few TRBV27
TGTGCCAGCAGACTCCCCCCGGGCACTGAAGCTTTCTTT CASRLPPGTEAFF TRBJ1-1 NA NA TRBV28
TGCAGCGTAATTCAGGGTAATGAGCAGTTCTTC CSVIQGNEQFF TRBJ2-1 NA few TRBV29-1
TGTGCCAGCAGTGAACCCGACAAACCCTACGAGCAGTACTTC CASSEPDKPYEQYF TRBJ2-7 NA NA TRBV2
TGCAGTGCTGGGTACAGGGTGTTAGGCTACGAGCAGTACTTC CSAGYRVLGYEQYF TRBJ2-7 NA NA TRBV20-1
TGTGCCAGCAGCTCTAGCGGGAACTCCTACGAGCAGTACTTC CASSSSGNSYEQYF TRBJ2-7 TRBD2 NA TRBV5-4
TGTGCCAGCACCTGGGAGGGTACCGAGACCCAGTACTTC CASTWEGTETQYF TRBJ2-5 TRBD2 NA TRBV28
TGTGCCAGCAGCGCGGGGGGTTGGGGCTACACCTTC CASSAGGWGYTF TRBJ1-2 NA NA TRBV9
TGTGCCAGCAGTTATACAGGGGGCGCTGGTGGCTACACCTTC CASSYTGGAGGYTF TRBJ1-2 TRBD1 few TRBV6-5
TGTGCCACCAGTGATACAGAGACCCAGTACTTC CATSDTETQYF TRBJ2-5 NA NA TRBV24-1
TGTGCCAGCAGCTTAGTTGAGACTAGCGGGCCTTCCCGCACAGATACGCAGTATTTT CASSLVETSGPSRTDTQYF TRBJ2-3 TRBD2 NA TRBV7-8
TGTGCCAGCTCACCGGATCCAGATACGCAGTATTTT CASSPDPDTQYF TRBJ2-3 NA few TRBV18
TGCAGCGTTGAACTGAACACTGAAGCTTTCTTT CSVELNTEAFF TRBJ1-1 NA few TRBV29-1
TGTGCCAGCAGTCTCTTCTACGAGCAGTACTTC CASSLFYEQYF TRBJ2-7 NA many TRBV28
TGTGCCAGCAGCTTAGCCGTAGCGGGCGGGGACACCGGGGAGCTGTTTTTT CASSLAVAGGDTGELFF TRBJ2-2 TRBD2 NA TRBV11-2
TGTGCCAGCAGTTACGACGGCGGGGGCACTGAAGCTTTCTTT CASSYDGGGTEAFF TRBJ1-1 NA NA TRBV6-5
TGTGCCACCAGCAGAGATCGAGGAGGGCCCTATGGCTACACCTTC CATSRDRGGPYGYTF TRBJ1-2 NA NA TRBV15
TGTGCCAGCAGCTTAGGGGGTGCCGCCTACGAGCAGTACTTC CASSLGGAAYEQYF TRBJ2-7 NA few TRBV11-2
TGTGCCAGCAGCTCCGCCGGACTAGGGTACGGTGAGCAGTTCTTC CASSSAGLGYGEQFF TRBJ2-1 TRBD2 few TRBV13
TGCAGCGTTGATGCTGGACTAGCGGGAGGGGAGGGCTACGAGCAGTACTTC CSVDAGLAGGEGYEQYF TRBJ2-7 TRBD2 NA TRBV29-1
TGTGCCAGCAGTTGGGGGCGGGGGGATCAGCCCCAGCATTTT CASSWGRGDQPQHF TRBJ1-5 NA NA TRBV12-3/TRBV12-4